Here is one T cell receptor (beta chain) with its context. The antigen is unknown. This sample was taken from a study of vaccination effects on CD4 cells after COVID-19. General study points: Marked clonal contraction was seen late after vaccination (in both infection- and vaccine-induced clones).

Ahead of sequencing, the ViraFEST assay grew antigen-specific CD4+ T cells using viral peptide pools. When less than 12 days of culture had elapsed, CD4+ T cells were isolated. Participants received two doses of either the BNT162b2 or mRNA-1273 vaccine. The repertoire was sequenced with immunoSEQ multiplex PCR; TCRdb's copy has only in-frame clones and lacks some. This table has about 64,000 clones, about 78% appearing once. The sample in question was CD4+ T cells from PBMCs cultured with HCoV-OC43 spike peptides, obtained after COVID-19 vaccination. Subset described: HCoV-OC43 spike overlapping peptide pool stimulation. This TCR was recovered from a human donor who received a COVID-19 vaccine.

CDR3 sequence: CASSAVPLGKDGYTF. The CDR3 region has the DNA TGTGCCAGCAGTGCAGTGCCGCTAGGAAAAGATGGCTACACCTTC. The genes are TRBV2 and TRBJ1-2; D uncertain. CDR1 is SNHLY and CDR2 is FYNNEI in the germline V gene. The CDR3 has 15 residues. V was shortened by 4 bases and J by 6 bases, with 18 bases between the two germline ends. Looking up the rest from reference TRBV2 and TRBJ1-2 gives the full variable domain: EPEVTQTPSHQVTQMGQEVILRCVPISNHLYFYWYRQILGQKVEFLVSFYNNEISEKSEIFDDQFSVERPDGSNFTLKIRSTKLEDSAMYFCASSAVPLGKDGYTFGSGTRLTVV.